The clone carrying this T cell receptor beta chain came up a few times. What it binds is not known. V gave up 0 bases and J gave up 15 bases, with 9 bases separating them. This CDR3 has 11 residues. Germline CDR1 reads MNHEY; CDR2 reads SMNVEV (reference sequence). The sample belongs to a study of post-analysis software for immune sequencing data. Unique molecular identifiers were built into the TCR beta cDNA libraries. TCRdb independently ran MiXCR on the PCR reads; one entry per CDR3 protein. Of fewer than 850,000 distinct CDR3 sequences in the sample, roughly 30% were seen once. Study conclusions and caveats: Patients showed TRBV5-6, TRBV5-1 and TRBV20-1 among a handful of TRBV segments more frequent than in controls.

This clonotype was sampled from a girl aged 10 to 17 with multiple sclerosis. The chain combines TRBV27 with TRBJ2-1; weak D call: TRBD1 (5 bases). Material for sequencing was blood. The CDR3 DNA reads as TGTGCCAGCAGTTTATCAGGGGCTTGGTTCTTC. It translates to CASSLSGAWFF.